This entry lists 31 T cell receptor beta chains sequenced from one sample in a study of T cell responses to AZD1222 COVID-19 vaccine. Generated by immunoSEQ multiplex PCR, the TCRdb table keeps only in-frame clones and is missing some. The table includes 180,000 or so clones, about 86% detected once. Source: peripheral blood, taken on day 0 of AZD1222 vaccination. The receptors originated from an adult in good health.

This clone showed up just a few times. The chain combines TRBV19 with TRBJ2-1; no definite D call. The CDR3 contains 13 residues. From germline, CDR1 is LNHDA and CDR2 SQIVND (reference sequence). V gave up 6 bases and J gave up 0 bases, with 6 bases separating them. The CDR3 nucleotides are TGTGCCAGTAGCCCCAGCTCCTACAATGAGCAGTTCTTC. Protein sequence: CASSPSSYNEQFF. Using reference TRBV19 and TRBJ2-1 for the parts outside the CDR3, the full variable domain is DGGITQSPKYLFRKEGQNVTLSCEQNLNHDAMYWYRQDPGQGLRLIYYSQIVNDFQKGDIAEGYSVSREKKESFPLTVTSAQKNPTAFYLCASSPSSYNEQFFGPGTRLTVL.

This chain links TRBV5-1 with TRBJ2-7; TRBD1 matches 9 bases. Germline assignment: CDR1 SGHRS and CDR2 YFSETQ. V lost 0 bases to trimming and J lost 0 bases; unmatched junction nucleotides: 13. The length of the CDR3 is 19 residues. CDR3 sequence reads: CASSLGDRVRPYSSYEQYF. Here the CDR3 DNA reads TGCGCCAGCAGCTTGGGGGACAGGGTTAGGCCTTATAGCTCCTACGAGCAGTACTTC.

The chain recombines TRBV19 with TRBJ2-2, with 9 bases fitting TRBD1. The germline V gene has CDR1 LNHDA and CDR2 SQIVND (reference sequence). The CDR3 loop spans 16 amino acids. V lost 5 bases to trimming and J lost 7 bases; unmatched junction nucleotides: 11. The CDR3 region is CASSAMGQGLGGELFF. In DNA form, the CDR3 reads TGTGCCAGTAGTGCAATGGGACAGGGTTTAGGCGGGGAGCTGTTTTTT.

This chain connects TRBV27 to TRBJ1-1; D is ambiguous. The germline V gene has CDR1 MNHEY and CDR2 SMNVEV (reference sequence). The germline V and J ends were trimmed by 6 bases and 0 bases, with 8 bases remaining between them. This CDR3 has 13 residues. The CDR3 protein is CASRTNLNTEAFF. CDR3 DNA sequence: TGTGCCAGCAGGACAAATTTGAACACTGAAGCTTTCTTT.

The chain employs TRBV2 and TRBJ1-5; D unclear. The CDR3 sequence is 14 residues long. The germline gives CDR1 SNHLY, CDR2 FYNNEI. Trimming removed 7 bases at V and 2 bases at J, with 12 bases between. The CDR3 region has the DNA TGTGCCAGCACCAGCTGGGCAGGCAATCAGCCCCAGCATTTT. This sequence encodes CASTSWAGNQPQHF.

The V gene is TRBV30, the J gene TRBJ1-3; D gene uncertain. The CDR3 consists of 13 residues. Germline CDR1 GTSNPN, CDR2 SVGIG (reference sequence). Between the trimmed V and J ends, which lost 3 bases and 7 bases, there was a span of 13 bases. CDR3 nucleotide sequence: TGTGCCTGGAGCGCCCCCCCGGGGAACACCATATATTTT. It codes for CAWSAPPGNTIYF.

This chain's CDR3 is CASSLSGGRANTEAFF. For the CDR3, the DNA is TGTGCCAGCAGCCTCTCAGGGGGCAGAGCGAACACTGAAGCTTTCTTT. The genes are TRBV7-3 and TRBJ1-1; the match to TRBD1 covers 8 bases. The CDR3 has 16 amino acids. Trimming at V came to 5 bases and at J to 1 base, leaving 9 bases not matched to a gene. Germline V gene data show CDR1 as SGHTA and CDR2 as FQGTGA.

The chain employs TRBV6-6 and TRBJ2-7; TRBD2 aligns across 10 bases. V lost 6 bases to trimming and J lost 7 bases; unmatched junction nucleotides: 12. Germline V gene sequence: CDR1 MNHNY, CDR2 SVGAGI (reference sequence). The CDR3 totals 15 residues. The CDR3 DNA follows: TGTGCCAGCAGCAGGGAGCGGGGGGGCCCCAGGGAGCAGTACTTC. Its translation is CASSRERGGPREQYF.

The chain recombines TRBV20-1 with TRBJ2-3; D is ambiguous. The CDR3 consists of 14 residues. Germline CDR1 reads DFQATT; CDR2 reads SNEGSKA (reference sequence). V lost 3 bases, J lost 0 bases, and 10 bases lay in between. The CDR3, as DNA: TGCAGTGCTAGTGTCCTCTCTAGCACAGATACGCAGTATTTT. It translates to CSASVLSSTDTQYF.

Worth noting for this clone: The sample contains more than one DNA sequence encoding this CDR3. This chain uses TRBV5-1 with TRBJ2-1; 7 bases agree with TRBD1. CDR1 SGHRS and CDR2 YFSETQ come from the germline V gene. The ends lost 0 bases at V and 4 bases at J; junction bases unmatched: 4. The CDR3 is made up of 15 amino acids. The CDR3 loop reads CASSLGQGSYNEQFF. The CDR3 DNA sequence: TGCGCCAGCAGCTTGGGACAGGGAAGTTACAATGAGCAGTTCTTC.

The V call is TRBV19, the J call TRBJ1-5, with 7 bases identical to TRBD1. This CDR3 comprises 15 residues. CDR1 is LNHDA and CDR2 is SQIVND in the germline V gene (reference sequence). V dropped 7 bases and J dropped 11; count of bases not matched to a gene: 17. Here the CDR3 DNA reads TGTGCCAGTAACGCCGGGGGTACAGGGGTGATGACCCAGCATTTT. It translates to CASNAGGTGVMTQHF.

The CDR3 DNA reads as TGTGCCAGCAGCTTAGGGACAGGGGTCTACGAGCAGTACTTC. It is translated as CASSLGTGVYEQYF. This chain connects TRBV7-8 to TRBJ2-7, with 9 positions matching TRBD1. Germline trimming cut 1 base from V and 3 bases from J; bases unmatched to any gene: 1. The CDR3 is 14 residues long. CDR1 and CDR2 (germline): SGHVS, FQNEAQ.

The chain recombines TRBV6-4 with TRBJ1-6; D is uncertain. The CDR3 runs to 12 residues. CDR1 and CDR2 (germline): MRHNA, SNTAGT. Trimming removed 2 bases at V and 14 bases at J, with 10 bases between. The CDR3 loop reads CASSDQFGALHF. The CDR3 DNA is TGTGCCAGCAGTGACCAATTTGGGGCCCTCCACTTT.

The CDR3 spells CASSLWTGQETQYF. In DNA, the CDR3 is TGCGCCAGCAGCTTGTGGACAGGCCAAGAGACCCAGTACTTC. The chain is built from TRBV5-1 and TRBJ2-5, with 7 bases aligning to TRBD1. The CDR3 spans 14 residues. V was pared by 1 base and J by 1 base, with 1 base of the junction left unmatched. The V gene's germline CDR1 is SGHRS and CDR2 YFSETQ.

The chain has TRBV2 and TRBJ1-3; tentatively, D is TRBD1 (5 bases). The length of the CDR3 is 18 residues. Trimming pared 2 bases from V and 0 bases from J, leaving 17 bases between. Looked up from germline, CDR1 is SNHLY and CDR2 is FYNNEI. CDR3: CASSEKATVLSSGNTIYF. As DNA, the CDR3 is TGTGCCAGCAGTGAAAAGGCGACAGTTCTAAGCTCTGGAAACACCATATATTTT. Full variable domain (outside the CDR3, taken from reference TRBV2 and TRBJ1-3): EPEVTQTPSHQVTQMGQEVILRCVPISNHLYFYWYRQILGQKVEFLVSFYNNEISEKSEIFDDQFSVERPDGSNFTLKIRSTKLEDSAMYFCASSEKATVLSSGNTIYFGEGSWLTVV.

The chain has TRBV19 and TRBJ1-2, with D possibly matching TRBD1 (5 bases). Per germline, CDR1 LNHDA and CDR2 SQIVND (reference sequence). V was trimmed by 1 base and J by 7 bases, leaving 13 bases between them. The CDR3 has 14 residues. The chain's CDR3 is CASSIGSGIRGYTF. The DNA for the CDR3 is TGTGCCAGTAGTATAGGTTCAGGGATACGTGGCTACACCTTC.

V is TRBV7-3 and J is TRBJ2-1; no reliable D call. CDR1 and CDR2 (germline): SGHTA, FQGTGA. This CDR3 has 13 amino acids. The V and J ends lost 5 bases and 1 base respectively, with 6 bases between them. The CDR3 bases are TGTGCCAGCAGCCGAACATCCTACAATGAGCAGTTCTTC. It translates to CASSRTSYNEQFF.

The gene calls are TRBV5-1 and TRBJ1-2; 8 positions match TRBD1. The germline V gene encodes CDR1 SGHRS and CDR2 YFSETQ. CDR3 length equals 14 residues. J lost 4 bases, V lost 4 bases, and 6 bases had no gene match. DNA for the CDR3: TGCGCCAGCAGCGGAGCCACAGGGGGCTATGGCTACACCTTC. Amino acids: CASSGATGGYGYTF. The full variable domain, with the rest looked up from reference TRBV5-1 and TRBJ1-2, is KAGVTQTPRYLIKTRGQQVTLSCSPISGHRSVSWYQQTPGQGLQFLFEYFSETQRNKGNFPGRFSGRQFSNSRSEMNVSTLELGDSALYLCASSGATGGYGYTFGSGTRLTVV.

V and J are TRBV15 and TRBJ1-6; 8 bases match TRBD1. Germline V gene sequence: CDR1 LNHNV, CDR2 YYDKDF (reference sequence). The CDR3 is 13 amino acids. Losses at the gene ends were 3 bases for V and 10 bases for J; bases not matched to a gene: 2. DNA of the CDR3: TGTGCCACCAGCAGGACAGGGGCCTCACCCCTCCACTTT. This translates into CATSRTGASPLHF.

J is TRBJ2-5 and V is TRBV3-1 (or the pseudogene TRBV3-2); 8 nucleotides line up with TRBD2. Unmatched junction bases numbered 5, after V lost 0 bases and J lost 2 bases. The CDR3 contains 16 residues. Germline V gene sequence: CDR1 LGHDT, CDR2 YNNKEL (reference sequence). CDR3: CASSQELADTQETQYF. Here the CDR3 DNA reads TGTGCCAGCAGCCAAGAACTAGCGGACACTCAAGAGACCCAGTACTTC.

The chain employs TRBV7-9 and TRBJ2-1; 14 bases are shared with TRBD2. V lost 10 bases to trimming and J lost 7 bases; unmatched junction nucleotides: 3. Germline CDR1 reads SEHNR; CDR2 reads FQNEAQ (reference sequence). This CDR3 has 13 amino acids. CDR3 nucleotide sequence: TGTGCCACCGGACTAGCGGGGGGAAATGAGCAGTTCTTC. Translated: CATGLAGGNEQFF.

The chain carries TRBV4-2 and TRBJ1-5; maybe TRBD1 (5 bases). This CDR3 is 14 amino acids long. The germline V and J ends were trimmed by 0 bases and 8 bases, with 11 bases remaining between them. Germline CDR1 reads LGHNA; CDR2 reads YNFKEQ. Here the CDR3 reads CASSQERGGKPQHF. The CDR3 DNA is TGTGCCAGCAGCCAAGAAAGGGGCGGAAAGCCCCAGCATTTT.

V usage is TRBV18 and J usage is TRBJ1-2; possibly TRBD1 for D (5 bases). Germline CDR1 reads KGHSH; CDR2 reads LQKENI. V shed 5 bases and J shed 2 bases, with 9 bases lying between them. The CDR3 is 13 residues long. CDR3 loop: CASSGGSNYGYTF. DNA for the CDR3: TGTGCCAGCTCAGGGGGAAGCAACTATGGCTACACCTTC.

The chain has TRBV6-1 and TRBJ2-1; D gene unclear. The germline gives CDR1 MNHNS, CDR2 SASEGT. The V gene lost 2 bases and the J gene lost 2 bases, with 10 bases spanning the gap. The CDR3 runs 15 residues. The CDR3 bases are TGTGCCAGCAGTGAATTCCAGGTTCCCTACAATGAGCAGTTCTTC. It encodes CASSEFQVPYNEQFF.

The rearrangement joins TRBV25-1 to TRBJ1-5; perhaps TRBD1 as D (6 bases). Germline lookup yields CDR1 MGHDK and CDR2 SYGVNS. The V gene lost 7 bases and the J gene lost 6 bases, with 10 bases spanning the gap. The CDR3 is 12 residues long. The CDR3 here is CASNQGSQPQHF. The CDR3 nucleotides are TGTGCCAGCAATCAGGGGTCTCAGCCCCAGCATTTT. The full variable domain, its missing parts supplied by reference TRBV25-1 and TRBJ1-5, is EADIYQTPRYLVIGTGKKITLECSQTMGHDKMYWYQQDPGMELHLIHYSYGVNSTEKGDLSSESTVSRIRTEHFPLTLESARPSHTSQYLCASNQGSQPQHFGDGTRLSIL.

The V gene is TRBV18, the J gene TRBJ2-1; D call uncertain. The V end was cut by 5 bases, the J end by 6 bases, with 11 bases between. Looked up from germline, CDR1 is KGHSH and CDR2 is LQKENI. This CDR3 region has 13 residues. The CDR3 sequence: CASSSRPRNEQFF. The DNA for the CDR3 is TGTGCCAGCTCATCACGGCCACGCAATGAGCAGTTCTTC. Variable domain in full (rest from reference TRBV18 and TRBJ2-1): NAGVMQNPRHLVRRRGQEARLRCSPMKGHSHVYWYRQLPEEGLKFMVYLQKENIIDESGMPKERFSAEFPKEGPSILRIQQVVRGDSAAYFCASSSRPRNEQFFGPGTRLTVL.

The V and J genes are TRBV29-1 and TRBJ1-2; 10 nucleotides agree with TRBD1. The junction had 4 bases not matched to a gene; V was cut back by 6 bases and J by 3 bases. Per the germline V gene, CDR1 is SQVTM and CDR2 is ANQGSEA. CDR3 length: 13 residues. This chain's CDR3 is CSVRQGADYGYTF. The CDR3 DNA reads TGCAGCGTACGACAGGGGGCGGACTATGGCTACACCTTC.

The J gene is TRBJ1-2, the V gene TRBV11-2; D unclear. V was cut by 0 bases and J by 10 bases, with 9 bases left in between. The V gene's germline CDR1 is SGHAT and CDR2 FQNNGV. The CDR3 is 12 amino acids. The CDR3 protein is CASSLEIRDYTF. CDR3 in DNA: TGTGCCAGCAGCTTAGAGATAAGAGACTACACCTTC.

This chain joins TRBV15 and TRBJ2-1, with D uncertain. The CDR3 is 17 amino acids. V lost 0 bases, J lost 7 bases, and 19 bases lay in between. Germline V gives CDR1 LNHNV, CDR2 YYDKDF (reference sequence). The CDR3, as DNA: TGTGCCACCAGCAGAGATCGGTACCAACCCTTTGAAAATGAGCAGTTCTTC. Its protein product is CATSRDRYQPFENEQFF.

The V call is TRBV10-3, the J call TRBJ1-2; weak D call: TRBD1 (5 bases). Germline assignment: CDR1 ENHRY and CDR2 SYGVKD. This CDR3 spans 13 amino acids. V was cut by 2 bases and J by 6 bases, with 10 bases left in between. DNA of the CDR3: TGTGCCATCAGTGAGGATCGGGGGGATGGCTACACCTTC. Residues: CAISEDRGDGYTF.

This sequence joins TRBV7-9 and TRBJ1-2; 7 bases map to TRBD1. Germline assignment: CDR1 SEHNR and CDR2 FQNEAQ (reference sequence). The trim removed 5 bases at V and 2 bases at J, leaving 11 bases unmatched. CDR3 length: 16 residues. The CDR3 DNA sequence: TGTGCCAGCAGCCCAGGGGGTTCAGCACTAAACTATGGCTACACCTTC. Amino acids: CASSPGGSALNYGYTF.